This TCR beta chain was profiled in a study of T cells in Graves' hyperthyroidism and ophthalmopathy. Trimming took 0 bases from V and 8 from J, leaving 11 bases between them. The CDR3 is 15 residues long. Germline assignment: CDR1 LGHNA and CDR2 YNFKEQ. The study left out patients who had uncontrolled infection, other autoimmune disease, pregnancy or lactation. Researchers amplified the TCR beta CDR3 regions from RNA transcripts. TCR CDR3 regions were first amplified by RT-PCR with HTBI primers. Each CDR3 protein gets one entry after TCRdb re-called the multiplex PCR reads with MiXCR. The table has hundreds of thousands of distinct CDR3 sequences, approximately 15% seen once.

The V and J genes are TRBV4-2 and TRBJ1-6; no firm D call. Sequenced sample: blood. This TCR was sampled from a woman under 30 with Graves' hyperthyroidism. The CDR3 loop reads CASSQDSQVDSPLHF. DNA for the CDR3: TGTGCCAGCAGCCAAGACAGTCAAGTGGATTCACCCCTCCACTTT.